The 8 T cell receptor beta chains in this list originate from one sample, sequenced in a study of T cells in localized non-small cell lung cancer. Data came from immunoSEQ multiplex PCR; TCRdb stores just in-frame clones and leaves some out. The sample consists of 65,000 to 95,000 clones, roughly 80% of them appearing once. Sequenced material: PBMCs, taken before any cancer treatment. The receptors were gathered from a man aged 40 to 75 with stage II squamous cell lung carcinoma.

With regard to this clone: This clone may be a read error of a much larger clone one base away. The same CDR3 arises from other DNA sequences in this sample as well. The DNA for the CDR3 is TGTGCCAGCAGTCTGACAGGAAACTATGGCTACACCTTC. It yields the protein CASSLTGNYGYTF. The chain couples TRBV28 to TRBJ1-2; possible D gene TRBD1, 6 bases. Per the germline V gene, CDR1 is MDHEN and CDR2 is SYDVKM. The CDR3 spans 13 residues. V lost 5 bases and J lost 2, with 9 bases in between.

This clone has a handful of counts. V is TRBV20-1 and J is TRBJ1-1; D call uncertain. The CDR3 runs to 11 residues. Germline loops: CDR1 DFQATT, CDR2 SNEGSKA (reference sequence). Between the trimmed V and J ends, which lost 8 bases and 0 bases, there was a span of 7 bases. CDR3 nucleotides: TGCAGTTCCTATTTGAACACTGAAGCTTTCTTT. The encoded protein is CSSYLNTEAFF.

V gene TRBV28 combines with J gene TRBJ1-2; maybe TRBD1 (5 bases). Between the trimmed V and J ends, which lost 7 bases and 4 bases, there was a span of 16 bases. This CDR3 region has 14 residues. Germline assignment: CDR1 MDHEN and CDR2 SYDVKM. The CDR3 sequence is CASTMGGFGYGYTF. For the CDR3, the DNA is TGTGCCAGCACGATGGGGGGGTTTGGCTATGGCTACACCTTC.

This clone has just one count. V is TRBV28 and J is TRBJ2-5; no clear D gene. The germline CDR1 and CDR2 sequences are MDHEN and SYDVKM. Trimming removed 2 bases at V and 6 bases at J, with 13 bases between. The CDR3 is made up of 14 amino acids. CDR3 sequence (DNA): TGTGCCAGCAGTTTAGAAGGCAGTAGCAAGACCCAGTACTTC. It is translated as CASSLEGSSKTQYF.

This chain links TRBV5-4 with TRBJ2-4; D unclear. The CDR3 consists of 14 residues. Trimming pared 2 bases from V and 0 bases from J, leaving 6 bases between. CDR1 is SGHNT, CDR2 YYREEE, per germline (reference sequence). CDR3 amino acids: CASSLGLAKNIQYF. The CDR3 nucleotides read TGTGCCAGCAGCTTAGGCTTAGCCAAAAACATTCAGTACTTC.

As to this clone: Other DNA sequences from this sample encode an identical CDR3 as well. The CDR3 spells CASSSAAKNTEAFF. Written as DNA, the CDR3 is TGTGCCAGCTCTTCCGCAGCAAAGAACACTGAAGCTTTCTTT. V gene TRBV18 combines with J gene TRBJ1-1; D ambiguous. Trimming took off 6 bases at V and 1 base at J, with 12 bases between the two ends. This CDR3 is built from 14 residues. Per germline, CDR1 KGHSH and CDR2 LQKENI.

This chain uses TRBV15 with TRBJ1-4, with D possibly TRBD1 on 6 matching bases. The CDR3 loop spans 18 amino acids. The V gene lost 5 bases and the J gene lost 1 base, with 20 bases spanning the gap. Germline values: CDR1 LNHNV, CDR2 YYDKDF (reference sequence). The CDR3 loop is CATSAARGVRGTNEKLFF. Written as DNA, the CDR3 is TGTGCCACCAGCGCCGCCAGGGGTGTTAGGGGAACTAATGAAAAACTGTTTTTT.

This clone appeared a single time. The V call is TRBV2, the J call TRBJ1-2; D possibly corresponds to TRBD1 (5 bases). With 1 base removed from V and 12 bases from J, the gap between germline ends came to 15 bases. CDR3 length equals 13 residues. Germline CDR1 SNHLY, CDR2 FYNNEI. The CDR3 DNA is TGTGCCAGCAGTGAAGTGACAGCCCGGAGAGACACCTTC. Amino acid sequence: CASSEVTARRDTF. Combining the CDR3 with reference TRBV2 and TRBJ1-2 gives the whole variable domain EPEVTQTPSHQVTQMGQEVILRCVPISNHLYFYWYRQILGQKVEFLVSFYNNEISEKSEIFDDQFSVERPDGSNFTLKIRSTKLEDSAMYFCASSEVTARRDTFGSGTRLTVV.